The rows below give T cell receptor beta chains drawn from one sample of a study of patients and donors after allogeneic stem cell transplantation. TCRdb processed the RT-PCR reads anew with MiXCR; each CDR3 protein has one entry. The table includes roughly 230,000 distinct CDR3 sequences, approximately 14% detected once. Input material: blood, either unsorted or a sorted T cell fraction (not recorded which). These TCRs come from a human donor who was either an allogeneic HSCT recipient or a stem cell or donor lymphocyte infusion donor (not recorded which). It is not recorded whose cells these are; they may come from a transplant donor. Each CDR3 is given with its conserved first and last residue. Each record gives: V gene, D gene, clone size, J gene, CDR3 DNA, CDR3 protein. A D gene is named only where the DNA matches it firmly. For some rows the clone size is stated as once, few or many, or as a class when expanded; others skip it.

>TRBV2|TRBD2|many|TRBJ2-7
TGTGCCAGCAGTGCCAAGCGGGGGGTCACCTACGAGCAGTACTTC
CASSAKRGVTYEQYF
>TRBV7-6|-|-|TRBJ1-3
TGTGCCAGCAGCTTCCCCCCGGGAAACACCATATATTTT
CASSFPPGNTIYF
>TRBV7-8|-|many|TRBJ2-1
TGTGCCAGCAGACTCACTAGTGCCCCAACCTACAATGAGCAGTTCTTC
CASRLTSAPTYNEQFF
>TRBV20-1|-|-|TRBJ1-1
TGCAGTGCCCCCCTAGCCCGGGACACTGAAGCTTTCTTT
CSAPLARDTEAFF
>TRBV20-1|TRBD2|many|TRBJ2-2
TGCAGTGCTAGCGGTACTAGCGTCGCGAACACCGGGGAGCTGTTTTTT
CSASGTSVANTGELFF
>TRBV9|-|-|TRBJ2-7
TGTGCCAGCAGCGTAGCTACTACGGGAAGACCCTACGAGCAGTACTTC
CASSVATTGRPYEQYF
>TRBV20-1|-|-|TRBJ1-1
TGCAGTGCATCGGACCTTAACAGAGAAATGAACACTGAAGCTTTCTTT
CSASDLNREMNTEAFF
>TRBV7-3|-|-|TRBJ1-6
TGTGCCAGCAGCTTTGAGGCAGGCGTCGGTTCACCCCTCCACTTT
CASSFEAGVGSPLHF
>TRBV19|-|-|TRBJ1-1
TGTGCCAGTAGTATCGGGTTGGGTAGGGCCATGAACACTGAAGCTTTCTTT
CASSIGLGRAMNTEAFF
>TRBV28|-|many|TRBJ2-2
TGTGCCAGCAGTTTCCCCTCCCCGGGAAGAGCGAACGGGGAGCTGTTTTTT
CASSFPSPGRANGELFF
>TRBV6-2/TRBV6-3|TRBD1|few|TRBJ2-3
TGTGCCAGCAGTTACGGGACAGCAACAGATACGCAGTATTTT
CASSYGTATDTQYF
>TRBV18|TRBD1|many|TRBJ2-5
TGTGCCAGCTCCCCTTCCCGACAGGGGCCGAAAGAGACCCAGTACTTC
CASSPSRQGPKETQYF
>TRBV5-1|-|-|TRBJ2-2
TGCGCCAGCAGCTTGGGGGCTAGCGCGAACACCGGGGAGCTGTTTTTT
CASSLGASANTGELFF
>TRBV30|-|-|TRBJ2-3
TGTGCCTGGGGAATAGGGGCGGTTAGAGATACGCAGTATTTT
CAWGIGAVRDTQYF
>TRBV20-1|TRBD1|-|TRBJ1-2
TGCAGTGCTAGAGGACAGGGGAAATATGGCTACACCTTC
CSARGQGKYGYTF
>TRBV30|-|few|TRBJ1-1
TGTGCCTGGAGTGGGGCGGAGGGGTACACTGAAGCTTTCTTT
CAWSGAEGYTEAFF
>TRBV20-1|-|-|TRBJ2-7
TGCAGTGCCCTCGTCGGGCGAGACTACGAGCAGTACTTC
CSALVGRDYEQYF
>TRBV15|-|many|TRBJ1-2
TGTGCCACCAGCAGAGAAAACTATGGCTACACCTTC
CATSRENYGYTF
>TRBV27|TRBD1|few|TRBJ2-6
TGTGCCAGCAGCAAAAACCGGGACAGGGTTACCGGGGCCAACGTCCTGACTTTC
CASSKNRDRVTGANVLTF
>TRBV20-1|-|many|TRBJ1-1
TGCAGTGCTTCAGGACGCACTGAAGCTTTCTTT
CSASGRTEAFF
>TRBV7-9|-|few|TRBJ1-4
TGTGCCAGCAGCTTAGACGGGGGTAGGGGTGAAAAACTGTTTTTT
CASSLDGGRGEKLFF
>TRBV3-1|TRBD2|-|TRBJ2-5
TGTGCCAGCAGCCGATCCGGCGGGGGGTATCGAGAGACCCAGTACTTC
CASSRSGGGYRETQYF
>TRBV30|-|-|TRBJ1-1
TGTGCCTGGGCCGGGACCTACTTTAATGAAGCTTTCTTT
CAWAGTYFNEAFF
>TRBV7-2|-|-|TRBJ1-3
TGTGCCAGCAGCTTAGACGGTACCTCTGGAAACACCATATATTTT
CASSLDGTSGNTIYF
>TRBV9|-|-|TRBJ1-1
TGTGCCAGCAGCGAACAATTTACAGGGTGGACTGAAGCTTTCTTT
CASSEQFTGWTEAFF
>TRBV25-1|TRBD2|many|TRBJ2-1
TGTGCCAGCAGTCCTACCGGGACTAGTGTTTATGAGCAGTTCTTC
CASSPTGTSVYEQFF